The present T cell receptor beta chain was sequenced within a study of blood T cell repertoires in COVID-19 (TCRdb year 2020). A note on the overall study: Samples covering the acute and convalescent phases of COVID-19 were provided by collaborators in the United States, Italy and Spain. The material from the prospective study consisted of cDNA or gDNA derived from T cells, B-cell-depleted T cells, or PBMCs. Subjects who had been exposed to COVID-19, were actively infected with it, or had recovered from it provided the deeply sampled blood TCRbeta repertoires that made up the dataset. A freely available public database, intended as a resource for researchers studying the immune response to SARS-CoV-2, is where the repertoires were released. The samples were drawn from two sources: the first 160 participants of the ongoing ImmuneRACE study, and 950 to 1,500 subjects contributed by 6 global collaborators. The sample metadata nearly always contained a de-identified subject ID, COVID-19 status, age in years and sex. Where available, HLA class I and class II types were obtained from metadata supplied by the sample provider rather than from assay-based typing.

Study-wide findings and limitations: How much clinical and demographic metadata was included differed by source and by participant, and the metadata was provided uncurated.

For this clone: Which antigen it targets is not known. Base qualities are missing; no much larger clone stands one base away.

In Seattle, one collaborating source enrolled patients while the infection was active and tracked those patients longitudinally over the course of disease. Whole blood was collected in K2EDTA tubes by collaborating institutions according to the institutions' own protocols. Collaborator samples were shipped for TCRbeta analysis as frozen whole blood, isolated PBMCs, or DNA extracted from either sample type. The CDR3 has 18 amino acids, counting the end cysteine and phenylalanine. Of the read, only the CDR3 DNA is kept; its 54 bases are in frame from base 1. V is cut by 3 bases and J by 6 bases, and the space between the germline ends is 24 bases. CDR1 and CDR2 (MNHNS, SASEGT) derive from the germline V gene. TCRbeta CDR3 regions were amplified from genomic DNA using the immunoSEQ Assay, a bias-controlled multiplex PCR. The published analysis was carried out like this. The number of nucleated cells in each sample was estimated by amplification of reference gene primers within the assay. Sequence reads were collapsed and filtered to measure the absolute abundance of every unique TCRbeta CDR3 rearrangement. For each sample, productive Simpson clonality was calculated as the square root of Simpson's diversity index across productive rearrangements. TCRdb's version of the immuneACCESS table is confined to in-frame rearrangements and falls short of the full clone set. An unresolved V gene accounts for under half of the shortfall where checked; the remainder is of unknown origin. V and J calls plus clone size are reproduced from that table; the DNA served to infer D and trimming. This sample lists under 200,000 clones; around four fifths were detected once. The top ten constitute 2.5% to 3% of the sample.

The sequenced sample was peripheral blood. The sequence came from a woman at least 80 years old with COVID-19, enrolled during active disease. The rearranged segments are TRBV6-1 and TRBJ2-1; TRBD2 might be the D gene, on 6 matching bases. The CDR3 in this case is CASSDQKGLLPPSNEQFF. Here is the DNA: TGTGCCAGCAGTGACCAAAAGGGACTCCTCCCTCCTAGCAATGAGCAGTTCTTC.